The 4 T cell receptor beta chains below all came from one sample that was sequenced in a study of CXCR3-negative and CXCR3-positive naive CD8 T cells. General observations from the study: More hydrophobic TRB CDR3s occurred in CXCR3-positive than in CXCR3-negative naive cells.

Carrying UMI labels, the TRB cDNA libraries were prepared through 5' RACE. Following a re-call of the 5' RACE reads, TCRdb has one entry per CDR3 protein and lacks DNA. The sample data list approximately 90,000 distinct CDR3 sequences. These TCRs' antigens remain unknown. Sequenced input: naive CXCR3+ CD8+ T cells from blood. Subset specified: CD45RO-CCR7+CD27+CD95- naive CD8+ T cells expressing CXCR3 (TNR3+). These receptors all stem from a human donor in good health. Some clones in this sample may be carry-over from other donors' samples.

CDR3 loop: CASSGADSSKLFF. The chain combines TRBV28 with TRBJ1-4; TCRdb's D call of TRBD1 is untestable without DNA. Germline V gene sequence: CDR1 MDHEN, CDR2 SYDVKM. CDR3 length: 13 residues.

V usage is TRBV7-2 and J usage is TRBJ1-6. CDR3 length: 17 amino acids. Germline V gives CDR1 SGHTA, CDR2 FQGNSA. CDR3 sequence: CASSHSRGGWPNSPLHF.

The J gene is TRBJ1-1, the V gene TRBV7-9; TCRdb lists TRBD1, though no DNA is available to test this call. Germline loops: CDR1 SEHNR, CDR2 FQNEAQ (reference sequence). This CDR3 spans 13 amino acids. This CDR3 reads CASSRAGGTEAFF.

This chain uses TRBV29-1 with TRBJ2-6; lacking DNA, the TRBD1 call made by TCRdb goes unchecked. The V gene's germline CDR1 is SQVTM and CDR2 ANQGSEA. The CDR3 runs to 16 residues. CDR3 region: CSVAGPGQSGANVLTF.